This T cell receptor (beta chain) was captured by sequencing in a study of early stage breast cancer tumors. As for the study in general: About 70% of the 16 invasive tumors were ER+, PR+ and HER2-. Study conclusions and caveats: Blood repertoires resembled normal breast more than tumor. Commonly generated sequences made up most enriched TCRB sequences shared between patients. Compared with adjacent normal breast tissue, tumors showed approximately 2.5-fold greater T cell density and higher clonality.

V was cut by 1 base and J by 4 bases, with 11 bases left in between. Germline CDR1 reads SGHRS; CDR2 reads YFSETQ. The CDR3 runs 15 residues. Regarding this clone: The antigen is undetermined.

The assay was immunoSEQ multiplex PCR, and TCRdb's table has in-frame clones only and misses some. The repertoire holds about 9,600 clones, roughly 60% seen once, with 12% in the top ten. This clonotype was sampled from a person in their sixties with breast cancer. Sequenced material: breast tumor tissue. The chain has TRBV5-1 and TRBJ2-2; TRBD1 is a possible D gene (5 bases). CDR3 protein: CASSLSGFSTGELFF. The CDR3 coding sequence is TGCGCCAGCAGCTTGTCAGGGTTTAGCACCGGGGAGCTGTTTTTT.